This T cell receptor beta chain is drawn from a study of cytomegalovirus exposure and HLA in healthy donors. On the study more broadly: Around 78 million unique TCRs, all from HLA-typed donors, were included in an early release of the data. Study results and limitations: Later analysis placed DRB1 highest and HLA-C lowest in TCR association rates, which differed by HLA locus. In a later analysis, the majority of CMV-associated beta chains seemingly showed HLA restriction. It was only CMV serostatus that was available as immune exposure information.

The PCR was carried out with 60 Vbeta primers and 13 Jbeta primers. Profiling relied on immunoSEQ multiplex PCR, and the TCRdb table lists in-frame clones only, not all of them. Here the sample table reports about 82,000 clones. Comment on this clone: The antigen is undetermined.

Material for sequencing was PBMCs. The TCR comes from a woman in her twenties or thirties in good health and CMV-seronegative.

CDR3 DNA sequence: TGTGCCAGCAGTCCGCGGACTCGGGAAGCTTTCTTT. The encoded protein is CASSPRTREAFF. The chain uses TRBV6-1 and TRBJ1-1; D unresolved. The CDR3 covers 12 residues. Germline assignment: CDR1 MNHNS and CDR2 SASEGT. V was shortened by 5 bases and J by 8 bases, with 12 bases between the two germline ends.